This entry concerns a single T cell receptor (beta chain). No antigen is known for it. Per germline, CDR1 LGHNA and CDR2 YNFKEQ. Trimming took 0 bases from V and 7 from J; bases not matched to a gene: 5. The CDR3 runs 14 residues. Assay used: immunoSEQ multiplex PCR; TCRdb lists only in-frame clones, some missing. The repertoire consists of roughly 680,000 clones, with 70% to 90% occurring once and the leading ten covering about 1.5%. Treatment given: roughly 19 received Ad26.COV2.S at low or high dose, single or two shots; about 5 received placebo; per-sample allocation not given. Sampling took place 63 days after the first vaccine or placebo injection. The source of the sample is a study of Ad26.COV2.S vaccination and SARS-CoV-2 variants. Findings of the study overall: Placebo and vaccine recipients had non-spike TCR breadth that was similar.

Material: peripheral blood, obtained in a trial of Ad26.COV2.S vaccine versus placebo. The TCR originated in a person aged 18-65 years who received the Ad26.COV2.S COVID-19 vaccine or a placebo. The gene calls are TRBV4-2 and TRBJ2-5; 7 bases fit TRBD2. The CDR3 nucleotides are TGTGCCAGCAGCCAAGATCCTACGGGGGGGACCCAGTACTTC. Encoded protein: CASSQDPTGGTQYF.